This entry describes one T cell receptor beta chain. The germline V and J ends were trimmed by 0 bases and 7 bases, with 15 bases remaining between them. Germline assignment: CDR1 LNHNV and CDR2 YYDKDF (reference sequence). The CDR3 consists of 16 residues. This sample is part of a study of blood T cell repertoires in COVID-19. TCRdb's table, derived via immunoSEQ multiplex PCR, lists solely in-frame clones and lacks some. Of 150,000 to 200,000 clones listed, approximately 83% are singletons. The V call is TRBV15, the J call TRBJ1-4; TRBD1 might be the D (5 bases). The TCR sequence derives from a man between 65 and 85 years old who had been exposed to COVID-19. The sample comprised PBMCs or T cells enriched from blood (not recorded which). In DNA, the CDR3 is TGTGCCACCAGCAGAGATCCGTTTGGCGGGGGTGAAAAACTGTTTTTT. This encodes CATSRDPFGGGEKLFF.